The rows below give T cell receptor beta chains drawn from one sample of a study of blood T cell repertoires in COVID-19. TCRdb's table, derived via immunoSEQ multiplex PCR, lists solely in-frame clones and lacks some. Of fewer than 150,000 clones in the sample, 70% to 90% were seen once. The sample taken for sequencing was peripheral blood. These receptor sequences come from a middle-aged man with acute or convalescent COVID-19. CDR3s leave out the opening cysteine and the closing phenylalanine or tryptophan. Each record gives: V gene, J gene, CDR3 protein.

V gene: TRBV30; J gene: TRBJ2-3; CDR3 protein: ASSQGRRSDTQY
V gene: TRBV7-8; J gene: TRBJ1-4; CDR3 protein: ASSMGTGGGNEKLF
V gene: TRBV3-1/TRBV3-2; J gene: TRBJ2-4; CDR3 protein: ASSQGLEEY
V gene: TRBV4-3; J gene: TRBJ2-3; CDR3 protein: ASSPGLAGEDTQY
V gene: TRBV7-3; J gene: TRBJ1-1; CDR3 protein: ASSLDSMDTEAF
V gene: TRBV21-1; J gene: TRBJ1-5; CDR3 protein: ASSKGRDRQPQH
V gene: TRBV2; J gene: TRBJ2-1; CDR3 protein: ASSDRPGTGTEQF
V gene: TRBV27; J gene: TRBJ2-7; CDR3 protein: ASSLVGGNEQY
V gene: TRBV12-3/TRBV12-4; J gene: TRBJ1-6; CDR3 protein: ASTGYNSPLH
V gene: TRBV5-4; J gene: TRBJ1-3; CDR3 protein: ASSLRDSGNTIY
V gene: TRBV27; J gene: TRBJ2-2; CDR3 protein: ASSLPGTGMSRNTGELF
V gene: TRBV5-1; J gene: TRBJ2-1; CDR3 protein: ASSLSGTSGGAAYNEQF
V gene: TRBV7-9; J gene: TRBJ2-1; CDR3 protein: ASSLEASGGYNEQF
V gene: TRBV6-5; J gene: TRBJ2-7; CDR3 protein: ASSRSGTGAYEQY
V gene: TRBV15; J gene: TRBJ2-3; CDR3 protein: ATSVGDYSTDTQY
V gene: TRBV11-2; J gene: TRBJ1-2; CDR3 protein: ASSLERAGYT
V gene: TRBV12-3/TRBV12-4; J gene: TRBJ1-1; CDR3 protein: ASSPRGWGAF
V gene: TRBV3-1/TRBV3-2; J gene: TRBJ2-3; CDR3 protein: ASSPRRSGDTQY
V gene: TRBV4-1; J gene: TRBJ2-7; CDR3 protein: ASSQVSGGYYEQY
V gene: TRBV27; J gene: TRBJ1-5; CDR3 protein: ASSPLRGKANQPQH
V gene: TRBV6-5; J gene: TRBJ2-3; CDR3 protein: ASSSVAGGTTDTQY
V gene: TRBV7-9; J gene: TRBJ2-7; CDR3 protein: ASSQAGDEQY
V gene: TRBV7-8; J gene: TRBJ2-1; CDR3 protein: ASSLDSRPGHYNEQF
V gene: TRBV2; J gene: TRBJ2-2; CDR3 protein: ASSRTGLNTGELF
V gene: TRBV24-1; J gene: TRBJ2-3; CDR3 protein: ATSDSRASGGAGDTQY
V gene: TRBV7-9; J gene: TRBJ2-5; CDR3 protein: ASSSSLLAVVETQY
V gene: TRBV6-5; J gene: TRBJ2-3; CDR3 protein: ASSVAGTDTQY
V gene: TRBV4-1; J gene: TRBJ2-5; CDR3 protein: ASSSLAGGPETQY
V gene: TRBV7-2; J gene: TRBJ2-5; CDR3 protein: ASSPNLYRQGKETQY